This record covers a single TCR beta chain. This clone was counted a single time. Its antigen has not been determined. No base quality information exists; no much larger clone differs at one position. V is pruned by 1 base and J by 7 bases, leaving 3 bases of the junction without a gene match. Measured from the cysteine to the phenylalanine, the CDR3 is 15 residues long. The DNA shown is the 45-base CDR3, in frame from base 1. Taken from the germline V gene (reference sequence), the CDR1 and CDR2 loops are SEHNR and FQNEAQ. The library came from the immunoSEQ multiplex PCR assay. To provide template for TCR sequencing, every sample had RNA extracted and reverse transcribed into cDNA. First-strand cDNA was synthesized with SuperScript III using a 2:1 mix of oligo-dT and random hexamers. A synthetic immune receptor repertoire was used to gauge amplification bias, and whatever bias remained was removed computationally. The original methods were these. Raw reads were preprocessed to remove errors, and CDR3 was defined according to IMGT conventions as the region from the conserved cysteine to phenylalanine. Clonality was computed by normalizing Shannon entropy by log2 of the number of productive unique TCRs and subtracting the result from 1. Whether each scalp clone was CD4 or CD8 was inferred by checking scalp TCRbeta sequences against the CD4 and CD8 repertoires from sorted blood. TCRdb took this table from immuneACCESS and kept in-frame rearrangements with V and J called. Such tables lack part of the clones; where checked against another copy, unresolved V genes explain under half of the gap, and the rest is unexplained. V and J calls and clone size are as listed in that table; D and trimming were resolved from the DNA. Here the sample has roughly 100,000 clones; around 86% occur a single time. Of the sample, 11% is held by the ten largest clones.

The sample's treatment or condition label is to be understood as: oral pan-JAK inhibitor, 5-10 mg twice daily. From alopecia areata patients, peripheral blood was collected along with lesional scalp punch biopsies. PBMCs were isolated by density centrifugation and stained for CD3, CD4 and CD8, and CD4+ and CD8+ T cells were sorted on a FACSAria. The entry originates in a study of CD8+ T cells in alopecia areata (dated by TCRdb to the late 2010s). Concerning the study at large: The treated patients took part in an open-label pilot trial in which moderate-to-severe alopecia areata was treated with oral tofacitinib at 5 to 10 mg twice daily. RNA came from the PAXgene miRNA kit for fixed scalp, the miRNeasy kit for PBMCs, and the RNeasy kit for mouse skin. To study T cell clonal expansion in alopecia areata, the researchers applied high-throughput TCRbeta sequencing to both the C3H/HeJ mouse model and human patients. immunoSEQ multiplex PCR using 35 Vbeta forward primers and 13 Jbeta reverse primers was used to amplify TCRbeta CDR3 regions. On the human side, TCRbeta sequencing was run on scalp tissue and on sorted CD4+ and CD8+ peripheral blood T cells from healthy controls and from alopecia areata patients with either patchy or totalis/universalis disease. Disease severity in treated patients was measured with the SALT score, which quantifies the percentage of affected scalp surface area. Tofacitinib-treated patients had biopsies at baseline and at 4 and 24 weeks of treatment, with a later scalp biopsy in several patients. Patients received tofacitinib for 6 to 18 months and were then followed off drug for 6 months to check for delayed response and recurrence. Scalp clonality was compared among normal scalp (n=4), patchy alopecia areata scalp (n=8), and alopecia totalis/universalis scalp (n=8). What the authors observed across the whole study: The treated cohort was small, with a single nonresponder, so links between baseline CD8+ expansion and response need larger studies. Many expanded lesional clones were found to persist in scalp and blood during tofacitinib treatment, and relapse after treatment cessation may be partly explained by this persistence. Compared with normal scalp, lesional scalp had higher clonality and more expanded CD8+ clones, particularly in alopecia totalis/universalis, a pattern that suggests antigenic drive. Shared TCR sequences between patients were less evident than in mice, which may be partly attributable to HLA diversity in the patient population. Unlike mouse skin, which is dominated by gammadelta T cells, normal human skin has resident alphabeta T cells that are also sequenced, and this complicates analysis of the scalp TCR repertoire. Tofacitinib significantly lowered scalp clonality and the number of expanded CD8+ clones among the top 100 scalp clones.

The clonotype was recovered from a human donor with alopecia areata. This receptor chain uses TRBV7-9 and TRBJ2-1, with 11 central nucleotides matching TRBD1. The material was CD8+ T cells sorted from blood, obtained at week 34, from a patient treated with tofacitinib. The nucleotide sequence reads TGTGCCAGCAGCTTAGTCGGACAGGGGGCTAATGAGCAGTTCTTC. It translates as CASSLVGQGANEQFF.